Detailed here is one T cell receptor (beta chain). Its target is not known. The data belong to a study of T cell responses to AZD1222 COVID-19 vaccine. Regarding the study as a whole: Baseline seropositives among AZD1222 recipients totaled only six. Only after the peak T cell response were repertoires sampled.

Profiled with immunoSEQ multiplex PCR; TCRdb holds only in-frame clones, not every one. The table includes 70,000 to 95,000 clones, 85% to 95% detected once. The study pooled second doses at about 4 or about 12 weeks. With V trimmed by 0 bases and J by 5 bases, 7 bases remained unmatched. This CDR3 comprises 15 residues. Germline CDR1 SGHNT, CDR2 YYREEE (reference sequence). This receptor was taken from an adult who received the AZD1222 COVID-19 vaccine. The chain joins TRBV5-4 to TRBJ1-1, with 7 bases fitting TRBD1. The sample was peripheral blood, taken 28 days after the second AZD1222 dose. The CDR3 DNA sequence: TGTGCCAGCAGCTTGGTCTCGAGGGGGCGGACTGAAGCTTTCTTT. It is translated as CASSLVSRGRTEAFF.